One TCR beta chain is described in this entry. This sample was taken from a study of blood T cell repertoires in COVID-19. Data came from immunoSEQ multiplex PCR; TCRdb stores just in-frame clones and leaves some out. Altogether about 79,000 clones are present, 70% to 90% being singletons, with the ten largest covering approximately 4.5%. Germline V gives CDR1 SGHDT, CDR2 YYEEEE. After removal of 5 bases from V and 5 bases from J, the junction contained 7 bases not matched to a gene. There are 15 residues in the CDR3. The sequenced sample was peripheral blood. This rearrangement joins TRBV5-6 to TRBJ2-5, with 12 bases matching TRBD2. This clonotype was obtained from a man aged 50 to 59 with active COVID-19. The CDR3 reads CASRKPGLAGETQYF. Written as DNA, the CDR3 is TGTGCCAGCAGGAAGCCGGGACTAGCGGGTGAGACCCAGTACTTC.